This TCR beta chain was found in a study of response to subunit inactivated influenza vaccine. Overall study results and limits: The authors offered the suggestion that each seasonal influenza vaccination recruits few new T cells.

As for this clonotype: Its antigen is still unknown.

TCRdb used MiXCR to reprocess the RT-PCR reads, holding one entry per CDR3 protein. The sample has around 710,000 distinct CDR3 sequences, over 11% seen once; the top ten hold 6.5% to 8.5%. V shed 1 base and J shed 0 bases, with 13 bases lying between them. CDR1 is SEHNR, CDR2 FQNEAQ, per germline (reference sequence). The length of the CDR3 is 16 residues. Sequences were derived from PBMCs from blood, sampled 14 to 15 days before vaccination. The V call is TRBV7-9, the J call TRBJ2-7; unclear D gene. The receptor comes from a man in his fifties or sixties who received an inactivated influenza vaccine. In DNA form, the CDR3 reads TGTGCCAGCAGCTTAGTATACAGCCATTACTCCTACGAGCAGTACTTC. Its protein product is CASSLVYSHYSYEQYF.